This is a list of T cell receptor beta chains from one sample in a study of Ad26.COV2.S vaccination and SARS-CoV-2 variants. Sequencing was performed with immunoSEQ multiplex PCR; in TCRdb, only in-frame clones are kept and a portion is missing. The data show almost 400,000 clones, around 91% seen once. Sequencing used peripheral blood, obtained in a trial of Ad26.COV2.S vaccine versus placebo. The source is a person aged 18-60 years who received the Ad26.COV2.S COVID-19 vaccine or a placebo. CDR3s include the opening cysteine and the closing phenylalanine or tryptophan. A D gene is named only where the DNA matches it firmly. A clone size is listed for some rows: how often the clone was seen (once, few, many), or a class if it is expanded.

d_gene	v_gene	j_gene	abundance	CDR3aa	CDR3nt
TRBD1	TRBV6-2/TRBV6-3	TRBJ2-7	NA	CASSTAGQGGEQYF	TGTGCCAGCAGTACTGCGGGACAGGGCGGAGAGCAGTACTTC
TRBD2	TRBV7-3	TRBJ2-1	NA	CASSPSGLAAYNEQFF	TGTGCCAGCAGCCCCTCGGGACTAGCAGCATACAATGAGCAGTTCTTC
TRBD1	TRBV5-4	TRBJ1-2	NA	CASSSGTGDNYGYTF	TGTGCCAGCAGCTCTGGGACAGGGGACAACTATGGCTACACCTTC
NA	TRBV6-5	TRBJ2-1	NA	CASSYSDSGGNEQFF	TGTGCCAGCAGTTATAGTGACTCGGGCGGCAATGAGCAGTTCTTC
NA	TRBV5-4	TRBJ2-7	NA	CASGIMGLEQYF	TGTGCCAGCGGAATCATGGGGTTAGAGCAGTACTTC
NA	TRBV28	TRBJ1-2	NA	CASSLDILNYGYTF	TGTGCCAGCAGTCTGGACATTTTAAACTATGGCTACACCTTC
NA	TRBV5-1	TRBJ2-5	NA	CASSSGTFQETQYF	TGCGCCAGCAGCTCCGGGACTTTTCAAGAGACCCAGTACTTC
NA	TRBV3-1/TRBV3-2	TRBJ2-2	NA	CASSQAEGLHTGELFF	TGTGCCAGCAGCCAAGCGGAGGGACTTCACACCGGGGAGCTGTTTTTT
NA	TRBV15	TRBJ1-2	NA	CATSRAPTGNYGYTF	TGTGCCACCAGCAGAGCCCCGACGGGAAACTATGGCTACACCTTC
NA	TRBV7-7	TRBJ2-3	NA	CASSSRSSSDTQYF	TGTGCTAGCAGCTCCCGTAGTAGTTCAGATACGCAGTATTTT
NA	TRBV6-2/TRBV6-3	TRBJ2-7	NA	CASTPRTDSYEQYF	TGTGCCAGCACCCCCCGGACAGACTCCTACGAGCAGTACTTC
NA	TRBV5-6	TRBJ2-2	NA	CASSLGGSGTGELFF	TGTGCCAGCAGCTTGGGGGGGAGTGGCACCGGGGAGCTGTTTTTT
TRBD1	TRBV2	TRBJ1-2	NA	CASSELGGVGSDGYTF	TGTGCCAGCAGTGAGTTAGGGGGCGTCGGTTCCGATGGCTACACCTTC
TRBD2	TRBV4-2	TRBJ2-6	NA	CASSKRVGAGFSGANVLTF	TGTGCCAGCAGCAAACGCGTTGGAGCGGGATTCTCTGGGGCCAACGTCCTGACTTTC
NA	TRBV21-1	TRBJ2-7	NA	CASSNRLAGDVIEQYF	TGTGCCAGCAGCAATAGACTAGCGGGAGATGTAATCGAGCAGTACTTC
TRBD2	TRBV5-6	TRBJ2-7	NA	CASQRLAVSYEQYF	TGTGCCTCCCAGAGGCTAGCGGTTAGCTACGAGCAGTACTTC
TRBD1	TRBV28	TRBJ1-4	NA	CASRTGDRGDEKLFF	TGTGCCAGCAGGACCGGAGACAGGGGCGATGAAAAACTGTTTTTT
TRBD2	TRBV28	TRBJ2-1	NA	CASSLFASGRARNEQFF	TGTGCCAGCAGTTTATTCGCTAGCGGGAGGGCCAGGAATGAGCAGTTCTTC
NA	TRBV5-8	TRBJ1-5	few	CASSPRWGSNQPQHF	TGTGCCAGCAGCCCTCGGTGGGGGAGTAATCAGCCCCAGCATTTT
NA	TRBV12-3/TRBV12-4	TRBJ2-1	NA	CASSLIRGDEQFF	TGTGCCAGCAGTTTAATCCGTGGGGATGAGCAGTTCTTC
TRBD2	TRBV2	TRBJ2-3	NA	CASRVAGLTTDTQYF	TGTGCCAGCAGGGTAGCGGGATTGACGACAGATACGCAGTATTTT
TRBD1	TRBV24-1	TRBJ2-3	NA	CATSDSTGVVTDTQYF	TGTGCCACCAGTGATTCGACAGGGGTGGTCACAGATACGCAGTATTTT
TRBD2	TRBV5-1	TRBJ2-1	NA	CASSLSGSSYNEQFF	TGCGCCAGCAGCTTAAGCGGGAGCTCCTACAATGAGCAGTTCTTC
NA	TRBV5-1	TRBJ2-1	NA	CASTLDGFSYNEQFF	TGCGCCAGCACCCTGGACGGATTCTCCTACAATGAGCAGTTCTTC
NA	TRBV7-8	TRBJ2-5	NA	CASSLRTPRDQETQYF	TGTGCCAGCAGCTTACGTACGCCCAGGGACCAAGAGACCCAGTACTTC
TRBD2	TRBV9	TRBJ2-5	NA	CASSVASGRAWETQYF	TGTGCCAGCAGCGTAGCTAGCGGGAGGGCCTGGGAGACCCAGTACTTC
NA	TRBV13	TRBJ2-2	NA	CASSRGNTGELFF	TGTGCCAGCAGCAGGGGTAACACCGGGGAGCTGTTTTTT